This TCR beta chain appears in the sequencing data of a study of OX40 agonist ivuxolimab in advanced cancers. Produced via immunoSEQ multiplex PCR; TCRdb's table is partial and in-frame only. The data hold approximately 68,000 clones, with roughly 90% observed a single time. V lost 5 bases and J lost 6, with 7 bases in between. Germline assignment: CDR1 PRHDT and CDR2 FYEKMQ (reference sequence). The CDR3 contains 12 residues. The sequence was obtained from an adult with an advanced solid tumor such as melanoma, head and neck, liver or kidney cancer. The specimen was CD4+ or CD8+ T cells sorted from blood, collected in a trial of the OX40 agonist ivuxolimab. The V gene is TRBV13, the J gene TRBJ2-2; D could derive from TRBD1 or TRBD2 (6 bases each). The CDR3 loop reads CASSRGPGELFF. The CDR3 region has the DNA TGTGCCAGCAGCCGGGGGCCCGGGGAGCTGTTTTTT.